These 27 T cell receptor beta chains came from one sample sequenced in a study of CD8+CD57+ T cells in acquired aplastic anemia. Whoever was chosen for sequencing had shown CD8+CD57+ cell expansion by flow cytometry. The use of genomic DNA as template underpinned the TCR beta VDJ and CDR3 profiling. Via MiXCR, TCRdb re-called the reads, giving one row per CDR3 protein. The sample contains about 150,000 distinct CDR3 sequences, approximately 44% of which appear only once. Source material: sorted CD4+, CD8+, or CD8+CD57+ T cells (not recorded which) from PBMCs. The receptors were sampled from a human donor with aplastic anemia.

This chain links TRBV25-1 with TRBJ1-1, with D perhaps TRBD1 (6 bases). This CDR3 contains 15 residues. V was shortened by 3 bases and J by 1 base, with 12 bases between the two germline ends. Germline CDR1 and CDR2: MGHDK and SYGVNS. CDR3 region: CASSDPSTGNTEAFF. The CDR3 coding sequence is TGTGCCAGCAGTGACCCCTCGACAGGGAACACTGAAGCTTTCTTT. The full variable domain, in which reference TRBV25-1 and TRBJ1-1 provide the parts outside the CDR3, is EADIYQTPRYLVIGTGKKITLECSQTMGHDKMYWYQQDPGMELHLIHYSYGVNSTEKGDLSSESTVSRIRTEHFPLTLESARPSHTSQYLCASSDPSTGNTEAFFGQGTRLTVV.

The chain carries TRBV10-2 and TRBJ2-7; 10 bases align to TRBD2. CDR1 WSHSY and CDR2 SAAADI come from the germline V gene. The CDR3 has 13 residues. V trimming: 5 bases; J trimming: 9 bases; junction bases outside the gene matches: 7. The DNA for the CDR3 is TGCGCCAGCAGTCCAGCGGGAGGGTACAGGCAGTACGTC. Translating it yields CASSPAGGYRQYV.

This clonotype was counted ten times or more. The gene calls are TRBV5-5 and TRBJ1-1, with D possibly TRBD1 on 6 matching bases. Trimming took 4 bases from V and 0 from J, leaving 10 bases between them. CDR3 length: 14 residues. CDR1 and CDR2 from the germline V gene are SGHKS and YYEKEE (reference sequence). CDR3 DNA sequence: TGTGCCAGCAGCGCGGGACATTTGAACACTGAAGCTTTCTTT. Protein: CASSAGHLNTEAFF.

This clonotype was seen just once. This chain joins TRBV9 and TRBJ2-3, with D possibly called TRBD1 or TRBD2 (5 bases each). Germline CDR1 reads SGDLS; CDR2 reads YYNGEE. V was cut by 4 bases and J by 0 bases, with 9 bases left in between. The CDR3 is made up of 14 amino acids. The DNA for the CDR3 is TGTGCCAGCAGCCGGGACCCAAGCACAGATACGCAGTATTTT. Protein product: CASSRDPSTDTQYF.

This clonotype was seen many times. The CDR3 sequence: CASSTGYNSPLHF. CDR3 bases: TGTGCCAGCTCAACAGGTTATAATTCACCCCTCCACTTT. The chain employs TRBV18 and TRBJ1-6; possibly TRBD1 for D (5 bases). The V gene lost 5 bases and the J gene lost 4 bases, with 6 bases spanning the gap. Germline CDR1 KGHSH, CDR2 LQKENI. This CDR3 has 13 amino acids.

The chain carries TRBV19 and TRBJ2-4; D is unclear. Germline V gene data show CDR1 as LNHDA and CDR2 as SQIVND (reference sequence). Trimming pared 9 bases from V and 0 bases from J, leaving 18 bases between. The length of the CDR3 is 16 residues. The DNA for the CDR3 is TGTGCCAGCAGCCAAGAGAGAAGCTTAGCCAAAAACATTCAGTACTTC. This sequence encodes CASSQERSLAKNIQYF.

This clonotype was seen at least ten times. V usage is TRBV7-3 and J usage is TRBJ1-3; D gene unclear. The V gene lost 5 bases and the J gene lost 1 base, with 6 bases spanning the gap. Germline values: CDR1 SGHTA, CDR2 FQGTGA. CDR3 length: 13 residues. CDR3 in DNA: TGTGCCAGCAGCCCCGGTTCTGGAAACACCATATATTTT. Protein product: CASSPGSGNTIYF.

This clonotype was found many times. This chain joins TRBV7-9 and TRBJ1-2; D is possibly TRBD1 (6 bases). The CDR3 runs 16 residues. From germline, CDR1 is SEHNR and CDR2 FQNEAQ (reference sequence). V lost 5 bases to trimming and J lost 6 bases, with 22 bases between them. The CDR3 DNA follows: TGTGCCAGCAGCAGAGTAGGGGGGCAGGGAGCTCATGGCTACACCTTC. Translation gives CASSRVGGQGAHGYTF.

The chain links TRBV12-3 or TRBV12-4 to TRBJ2-7; no firm D call. The CDR3 is 14 residues long. Deletions cut 6 bases from V and 3 bases from J, with 15 bases between. The CDR3 DNA sequence: TGTGCCAGCAGCGACCCGGTTCCCGTCTACGAGCAGTACTTC. Translated, it gives CASSDPVPVYEQYF.

In its sample, this clonotype ranks as medium-sized. CDR3 coding DNA: TGTGCCACCAGCGGATTGACAGGGGGAGTCGGGGAGCTGTTTTTT. This encodes CATSGLTGGVGELFF. This chain connects TRBV15 to TRBJ2-2; the match to TRBD1 covers 9 bases. Germline CDR1 is LNHNV and CDR2 is YYDKDF (reference sequence). J lost 7 bases, V lost 5 bases, and 8 bases had no gene match. The CDR3 runs 15 residues.

This clonotype came up many times. The CDR3 here is CASSTARGAQETQYF. CDR3 nucleotide sequence: TGTGCCAGTAGTACGGCCAGGGGGGCCCAAGAGACCCAGTACTTC. The rearrangement links TRBV19 to TRBJ2-5; D may be TRBD1 (7 bases). CDR1 and CDR2 (germline): LNHDA, SQIVND (reference sequence). The CDR3 sequence is 15 residues long. The V and J ends lost 4 bases and 1 base respectively, with 13 bases between them.

The sample holds many counts of this clonotype. Written as DNA, the CDR3 is TGTGCCAGCAGCCAAGAGCATGGGGTCACCGGGGAGCTGTTTTTT. Translating it yields CASSQEHGVTGELFF. This chain links TRBV4-2 with TRBJ2-2; D remains unclear. Germline CDR1 reads LGHNA; CDR2 reads YNFKEQ. The CDR3 is 15 residues long. Trimming took off 0 bases at V and 4 bases at J, with 9 bases between the two ends.

The CDR3 sequence is CASSLAAGPWANVLTF. In DNA form, the CDR3 reads TGTGCCAGCAGCTTAGCTGCGGGACCTTGGGCCAACGTCCTGACTTTC. This sequence joins TRBV11-1 and TRBJ2-6; a possible D gene is TRBD2 (6 bases). The germline CDR1 and CDR2 sequences are SGHAT and FQDESV (reference sequence). Deletions cut 0 bases from V and 5 bases from J, with 11 bases between. The CDR3 runs 16 residues.

As DNA, the CDR3 is TGTGCCATCAGTGGGCTAGCGGGGGGCAACACAGATACGCAGTATTTT. Protein: CAISGLAGGNTDTQYF. The rearrangement uses TRBV10-3 and TRBJ2-3; 11 nucleotides match TRBD2. The trim removed 4 bases at V and 2 bases at J, leaving 5 bases unmatched. The CDR3 runs to 16 residues. CDR1 and CDR2 from the germline V gene are ENHRY and SYGVKD.

This clonotype appeared many times. This may come from a read error, since a much larger clone is one base off. The CDR3 DNA is TGTGCCAGCCTGCCGGGACAGGGGTACCAAGAGGCCCAGTACTTC. It yields the protein CASLPGQGYQEAQYF. V is TRBV10-3 and J is TRBJ2-5; 10 nucleotides agree with TRBD1. CDR3 length equals 15 residues. CDR1 and CDR2 (germline): ENHRY, SYGVKD.

V gene TRBV24-1 combines with J gene TRBJ2-2; 9 nucleotides line up with TRBD2. The CDR3 has 16 residues. V was clipped by 1 base and J by 1 base; unmatched bases: 0. The germline V gene encodes CDR1 KGHDR and CDR2 SFDVKD. CDR3 loop: CATSDLAGGNTGELFF. CDR3 DNA: TGTGCCACCAGTGATTTAGCGGGGGGGAACACCGGGGAGCTGTTTTTT.

This clonotype occurred many times. The V gene is TRBV19, the J gene TRBJ1-4; 8 bases match TRBD1. This CDR3 is built from 16 residues. With V trimmed by 4 bases and J by 4 bases, 8 bases remained unmatched. Germline assignment: CDR1 LNHDA and CDR2 SQIVND (reference sequence). The DNA of the CDR3 is TGTGCCAGTAGTACCTACTCAGGGGGCGGTAATGAAAAACTGTTTTTT. Amino acid sequence: CASSTYSGGGNEKLFF.

This clonotype was recorded at least ten times. The chain uses TRBV5-1 and TRBJ2-4; tentative D call: TRBD2 (5 bases). The germline CDR1 and CDR2 sequences are SGHRS and YFSETQ. V lost 4 bases, J lost 6 bases, and 11 bases lay in between. CDR3 length: 13 residues. The CDR3 coding sequence is TGCGCCAGCAGCCCCTCCGGAGGAAACATTCAGTACTTC. Protein product: CASSPSGGNIQYF.

The chain links TRBV2 to TRBJ2-7; TRBD1 matches at 10 bases. The trim removed 8 bases at V and 4 bases at J, leaving 8 bases unmatched. Germline CDR1 and CDR2: SNHLY and FYNNEI. This CDR3 comprises 14 residues. CDR3 residues: CASLAGTGEYEQYF. CDR3 sequence (DNA): TGTGCCAGCCTAGCCGGGACAGGGGAATACGAGCAGTACTTC.

The rearrangement joins TRBV9 to TRBJ1-6, with D possibly TRBD1 on 6 matching bases. Trimming left V 4 bases short and J 5 bases short, with 10 bases between. Germline lookup yields CDR1 SGDLS and CDR2 YYNGEE. The CDR3 has 14 residues. This CDR3 is CASSPGTHNSPLHF. The CDR3 DNA reads as TGTGCCAGCAGCCCTGGGACACATAATTCACCCCTCCACTTT.

As concerns this clonotype: A much larger clone sits a single nucleotide away, making a read error possible. The chain combines TRBV11-2 with TRBJ1-5; tentatively, D is TRBD1 (5 bases). The V and J ends lost 2 bases and 3 bases respectively, with 14 bases between them. The CDR3 is 16 amino acids. Germline CDR1 is SGHAT and CDR2 is FQNNGV. This CDR3 reads CASSLFGAGNNQPQHF. CDR3 nucleotides: TGTGCCAGCAGCTTATTTGGGGCAGGGAACAATCAGCCCCAGCATTTT.

This clonotype was detected ten times or more. This chain joins TRBV6-5 and TRBJ2-1; 9 bases align to TRBD2. The length of the CDR3 is 15 residues. Trimming at V came to 2 bases and at J to 8 bases, leaving 7 bases not matched to a gene. From germline, CDR1 is MNHEY and CDR2 SVGAGI. The CDR3 loop is CASSYEAGGRHEQFF. CDR3 bases: TGTGCCAGCAGTTACGAGGCGGGGGGGCGTCATGAGCAGTTCTTC.

At least ten counts were recorded for this clonotype. The chain joins TRBV11-3 to TRBJ1-3; D call uncertain. The CDR3 has 12 residues. CDR1 is SGHNT, CDR2 YENEEA, per germline. V was trimmed by 0 bases and J by 8 bases, leaving 5 bases between them. CDR3 region: CASSLDYDTIYF. Written as DNA, the CDR3 is TGTGCCAGCAGCTTAGATTATGACACCATATATTTT. Using reference TRBV11-3 and TRBJ1-3 for the parts outside the CDR3, the full variable domain is EAGVVQSPRYKIIEKKQPVAFWCNPISGHNTLYWYLQNLGQGPELLIRYENEEAVDDSQLPKDRFSAERLKGVDSTLKIQPAELGDSAVYLCASSLDYDTIYFGEGSWLTVV.

J is TRBJ1-3 and V is TRBV20-1, with 9 positions matching TRBD1. The J segment lost 2 bases and the V segment lost 0 bases, leaving 2 bases of the junction unmatched. The CDR3 has 15 residues. Germline V gene lookup returns CDR1 DFQATT and CDR2 SNEGSKA (reference sequence). CDR3 DNA: TGCAGTGCTAGAGAAACAGGGGGCACTGGAAACACCATATATTTT. Protein: CSARETGGTGNTIYF.

The table lists this clonotype with a few counts. The chain uses TRBV29-1 and TRBJ1-2; maybe TRBD1 (6 bases). The germline CDR1 and CDR2 sequences are SQVTM and ANQGSEA. The CDR3 contains 13 residues. V was pared by 3 bases and J by 2 bases, with 10 bases between. The CDR3 region is CSVDRGQNYGYTF. The CDR3 DNA reads TGCAGCGTTGACCGGGGGCAGAACTATGGCTACACCTTC. The whole variable domain, remainder taken from reference TRBV29-1 and TRBJ1-2, is SAVISQKPSRDICQRGTSLTIQCQVDSQVTMMFWYRQQPGQSLTLIATANQGSEATYESGFVIDKFPISRPNLTFSTLTVSNMSPEDSSIYLCSVDRGQNYGYTFGSGTRLTVV.

The rearrangement uses TRBV7-2 and TRBJ2-5, with 7 bases fitting TRBD2. The germline gives CDR1 SGHTA, CDR2 FQGNSA. The J segment lost 2 bases and the V segment lost 4 bases, leaving 4 bases of the junction unmatched. This CDR3 is 14 amino acids long. The CDR3 loop is CASSSGTTQETQYF. CDR3 DNA: TGTGCCAGCAGCTCCGGGACTACTCAAGAGACCCAGTACTTC.

The V call is TRBV19, the J call TRBJ2-6; 9 positions agree with TRBD1. J lost 0 bases, V lost 5 bases, and 8 bases had no gene match. Germline lookup yields CDR1 LNHDA and CDR2 SQIVND (reference sequence). The length of the CDR3 is 18 residues. DNA for the CDR3: TGTGCCAGTAGTGACCGGGACAGGGCCTTCTCTGGGGCCAACGTCCTGACTTTC. Its protein is CASSDRDRAFSGANVLTF.